The 12 T cell receptor beta chains below all came from one sample that was sequenced in a study of blood T cell repertoires in COVID-19 (TCRdb year 2020). The library was produced with the immunoSEQ multiplex PCR assay. TCRdb took this table from immuneACCESS and kept in-frame rearrangements with V and J called. Such tables lack part of the clones; where checked against another copy, unresolved V genes explain under half of the gap, and the rest is unexplained. The sample has roughly 66,000 clones on record, more than 90% of them singletons. Approximately 14% of the sample is in the top ten clones. Sequencing was carried out using peripheral blood. The receptors originated from a human donor with active COVID-19. The donor label of this sample is uncertain.

This rearrangement joins TRBV5-1 to TRBJ2-1, with 7 bases matching TRBD1. V gave up 6 bases and J gave up 5 bases; unmatched junction bases: 11. Germline assignment: CDR1 SGHRS and CDR2 YFSETQ. The CDR3 length is 15 residues. CDR3 coding DNA: TGCGCCAGCAACGGGCGACAGGGTCTCGACAATGAGCAGTTCTTC. Its protein product is CASNGRQGLDNEQFF.

This chain uses TRBV28 with TRBJ1-4, with 7 bases lining up with TRBD1. Trimming at V came to 5 bases and at J to 3 bases, leaving 9 bases not matched to a gene. CDR3 length: 16 amino acids. Germline V gives CDR1 MDHEN, CDR2 SYDVKM. This CDR3 is CASSPLRGLSNEKLFF. For the CDR3, the DNA is TGTGCCAGCAGTCCCCTTAGGGGGCTGTCTAATGAAAAACTGTTTTTT.

The chain joins TRBV28 to TRBJ1-1; 10 nucleotides line up with TRBD1. Germline CDR1 and CDR2: MDHEN and SYDVKM. The CDR3 is 15 amino acids. Trimming took 5 bases from V and 1 from J; bases not matched to a gene: 4. The CDR3 coding sequence is TGTGCCAGCAGTCCGGGGACAGGGGCGAACACTGAAGCTTTCTTT. Residues: CASSPGTGANTEAFF.

The genes are TRBV9 and TRBJ1-1; D may be TRBD1 (6 bases). The germline CDR1 and CDR2 sequences are SGDLS and YYNGEE. The CDR3 runs to 14 residues. Between the trimmed V and J ends, which lost 0 bases and 6 bases, there was a span of 12 bases. CDR3: CASSVEVGASEAFF. DNA for the CDR3: TGTGCCAGCAGCGTAGAGGTGGGGGCCTCTGAAGCTTTCTTT. The full variable domain, its missing parts supplied by reference TRBV9 and TRBJ1-1, is DSGVTQTPKHLITATGQRVTLRCSPRSGDLSVYWYQQSLDQGLQFLIQYYNGEERAKGNILERFSAQQFPDLHSELNLSSLELGDSALYFCASSVEVGASEAFFGQGTRLTVV.

The V gene is TRBV12-3 or TRBV12-4, the J gene TRBJ2-5, with TRBD1 identical over 9 bases. Germline trimming cut 6 bases from V and 5 bases from J; bases unmatched to any gene: 4. The CDR3 runs 13 residues. The CDR3 region is CASRDRGGETQYF. CDR3 sequence (DNA): TGTGCCAGCAGGGACAGGGGCGGGGAGACCCAGTACTTC.

The rearrangement uses TRBV18 and TRBJ2-6; no definite D call. Per the germline V gene, CDR1 is KGHSH and CDR2 is LQKENI. Trimming cost V 4 bases and J 2 bases, with 6 bases left between them. CDR3 length: 14 amino acids. The CDR3 DNA is TGTGCCAGCTCACTCGCTACTGGGGCCAACGTCCTGACTTTC. This sequence encodes CASSLATGANVLTF.

This chain joins TRBV6-4 and TRBJ2-2; TRBD2 agrees at 13 bases. V lost 6 bases to trimming and J lost 7 bases; unmatched junction nucleotides: 11. The CDR3 length is 17 residues. The germline gives CDR1 MRHNA, CDR2 SNTAGT. CDR3 nucleotides: TGTGCCAGCAGCCAATCAACTAGCGGGAGGGTGAACGGGGAGCTGTTTTTT. Translation gives CASSQSTSGRVNGELFF.

The chain is built from TRBV28 and TRBJ2-7, with D maybe TRBD1 (6 bases). The germline V gene encodes CDR1 MDHEN and CDR2 SYDVKM. The CDR3 has 14 residues. The V and J ends lost 8 bases and 5 bases respectively, with 19 bases between them. The CDR3 DNA reads as TGTGCCAGCCCTTCGAACCCGGGACAAAACGAGCAGTACTTC. It specifies CASPSNPGQNEQYF.

The V and J genes are TRBV24-1 and TRBJ2-2, with 8 positions matching TRBD1. The V gene end was trimmed by 9 bases and the J gene end by 0 bases; junction bases not matched to a gene: 2. The CDR3 is 14 amino acids. CDR1 and CDR2 from the germline V gene are KGHDR and SFDVKD. This CDR3 is CATRRGPNTGELFF. DNA of the CDR3: TGTGCCACCCGCAGGGGGCCGAACACCGGGGAGCTGTTTTTT.

The V and J genes are TRBV10-3 and TRBJ2-5; 9 bases align to TRBD1. V shed 6 bases and J 2 bases; nucleotides not matched to a gene: 4. Germline assignment: CDR1 ENHRY and CDR2 SYGVKD. The CDR3 is made up of 14 amino acids. The CDR3 nucleotides are TGTGCCATCAGGGGGGGGACAGGGCAAGAGACCCAGTACTTC. Translation gives CAIRGGTGQETQYF.

V is TRBV5-1 and J is TRBJ2-4, with TRBD1 matching 7 bases. The CDR3 length is 13 residues. Germline V gene sequence: CDR1 SGHRS, CDR2 YFSETQ. Trimming cost V 4 bases and J 8 bases; bases outside gene matches: 6. CDR3 sequence (DNA): TGCGCCAGCAGCCCAGGACAGGCGGACATTCAGTACTTC. This encodes CASSPGQADIQYF.

The CDR3 DNA reads as TGCGCCAGCAGTGATCGGGGTGTCTATGGCTACACCTTC. It translates to CASSDRGVYGYTF. The V gene is TRBV10-2, the J gene TRBJ1-2; D is uncertain. CDR1 and CDR2 from the germline V gene are WSHSY and SAAADI. The CDR3 loop spans 13 amino acids. Trimming shortened V by 3 bases and J by 4 bases, and 9 bases separated the two germline ends.